This T cell receptor (beta chain) came from a study of T-cell memory formation after mild COVID-19. TCRdb processed the 5' RACE reads anew with MiXCR; each CDR3 protein has one entry. This repertoire shows 470,000 or so distinct CDR3 sequences, around 27% found once; its top ten account for roughly an eighth. The CDR3 consists of 13 residues. V trimming: 5 bases; J trimming: 4 bases; junction bases outside the gene matches: 3. In its sample, this clonotype was seen a few times. The sequenced sample was PBMCs or a T cell subset sorted from them (not recorded which). The chain is built from TRBV12-3 or TRBV12-4 and TRBJ2-3; 7 bases are shared with TRBD2. This clonotype originated in an adult woman who had mild COVID-19 (a few samples of this study predate the infection). Cell type and time point are not known. The CDR3 bases are TGTGCCAGCAGTGCGGGAGAGGCAGATACGCAGTATTTT. Amino acids: CASSAGEADTQYF.